This T cell receptor (beta chain) comes out of a study of CD8 T cells in ankylosing spondylitis. Looked up from germline, CDR1 is SNHLY and CDR2 is FYNNEI. The CDR3 loop spans 13 amino acids. V lost 9 bases, J lost 3 bases, and 2 bases stayed unmatched. TCRdb re-derived calls from the 5' RACE reads in MiXCR, one entry per CDR3 protein. The sample has over 60,000 distinct CDR3 sequences, about 5.4% seen once. This clonotype was seen repeatedly, ten times or more. The sequence came from a male donor with ankylosing spondylitis or in good health (not recorded which). Sequencing was carried out using blood, either unsorted or a sorted T cell fraction (not recorded which). The chain employs TRBV2 and TRBJ1-6, with TRBD1 matching over 7 bases. This chain's CDR3 is CASWDSYNSPLHF. In nucleotides, the CDR3 is TGTGCCAGTTGGGACAGCTATAATTCACCCCTCCACTTT.